This is a list of T cell receptor beta chains from one sample in a study of blood T cell repertoires in COVID-19. Repertoires were generated with immunoSEQ multiplex PCR, while TCRdb's copy carries only in-frame clones and drops some. The table shows about 140,000 clones, with approximately 84% occurring only once. Input material: peripheral blood. These receptors all come from a woman aged 55 to 70 with acute or convalescent COVID-19. Each CDR3 is given with its conserved first and last residue. D genes are given only for firm matches. Clone size is not always given. Where it is, it says once, few, many or a class for expanded clones.

CDR3nt: TGTGCCAGCAGTTACCGGGAGTACAATCAGCCCCAGCATTTT; CDR3aa: CASSYREYNQPQHF; d_gene: .; j_gene: TRBJ1-5; abundance: .; v_gene: TRBV6-6
CDR3nt: TGTGCCAGCAGCTTAATGGAGGCCGGGGAGCTGTTTTTT; CDR3aa: CASSLMEAGELFF; d_gene: .; j_gene: TRBJ2-2; abundance: .; v_gene: TRBV7-3
CDR3nt: TGTGCCAGTAGTATACCGAACCAAGGAGGAGAGCAGTACTTC; CDR3aa: CASSIPNQGGEQYF; d_gene: .; j_gene: TRBJ2-7; abundance: .; v_gene: TRBV19
CDR3nt: TGTGCCAGCAGTGAAACTGGGGGCTTCCCATTT; CDR3aa: CASSETGGFPF; d_gene: .; j_gene: TRBJ2-3; abundance: .; v_gene: TRBV6-1
CDR3nt: TGTGCCAGCAGCGAGGGACACCCTAACTATGGCTACACCTTC; CDR3aa: CASSEGHPNYGYTF; d_gene: .; j_gene: TRBJ1-2; abundance: once; v_gene: TRBV7-2
CDR3nt: TGTGCCAGCAGGGGGCTTATTCAGCCCCAGCATTTT; CDR3aa: CASRGLIQPQHF; d_gene: .; j_gene: TRBJ1-5; abundance: .; v_gene: TRBV6-5
CDR3nt: TGTGCCACCAGCAGTAGAACTAGCGGGAGTTATGAGCAGTTCTTC; CDR3aa: CATSSRTSGSYEQFF; d_gene: TRBD2; j_gene: TRBJ2-1; abundance: .; v_gene: TRBV15
CDR3nt: TGTGCCAGCAGTGAATTAGGGAGGGGCCCAAACACTGAAGCTTTCTTT; CDR3aa: CASSELGRGPNTEAFF; d_gene: .; j_gene: TRBJ1-1; abundance: .; v_gene: TRBV25-1
CDR3nt: TGTGCCAGCTCACCACCCTCACAGAGTAATGAAAAACTGTTTTTT; CDR3aa: CASSPPSQSNEKLFF; d_gene: .; j_gene: TRBJ1-4; abundance: .; v_gene: TRBV18
CDR3nt: TGCGCCAGCAGCTGGGGACAGGGTTACAATGAGCAGTTCTTC; CDR3aa: CASSWGQGYNEQFF; d_gene: TRBD1; j_gene: TRBJ2-1; abundance: .; v_gene: TRBV5-1
CDR3nt: TGTGCCAGCAGCTACCACGGACAGGGGAACACTGAAGCTTTCTTT; CDR3aa: CASSYHGQGNTEAFF; d_gene: TRBD1; j_gene: TRBJ1-1; abundance: .; v_gene: TRBV5-5
CDR3nt: TGTGCCAGCAGTGAAGGGGACAGCAACTATGGCTACACCTTC; CDR3aa: CASSEGDSNYGYTF; d_gene: TRBD1; j_gene: TRBJ1-2; abundance: .; v_gene: TRBV2
CDR3nt: TGTGCCAGCAGCCGACTAGCGGGAGTGAGCACAGATACGCAGTATTTT; CDR3aa: CASSRLAGVSTDTQYF; d_gene: TRBD2; j_gene: TRBJ2-3; abundance: .; v_gene: TRBV2
CDR3nt: TGCGCCAGCAGCCAAGAATTCGCGAATCAGCCCCAGCATTTT; CDR3aa: CASSQEFANQPQHF; d_gene: .; j_gene: TRBJ1-5; abundance: .; v_gene: TRBV4-1
CDR3nt: TGTGCCAGCAGGACCTACCCGGGTGGCAGCTATGGCTACACCTTC; CDR3aa: CASRTYPGGSYGYTF; d_gene: .; j_gene: TRBJ1-2; abundance: .; v_gene: TRBV28
CDR3nt: TGTGCCAGCAGCCCGCCTGCGGGGACAGGGAACTACGAGCAGTACTTC; CDR3aa: CASSPPAGTGNYEQYF; d_gene: TRBD1; j_gene: TRBJ2-7; abundance: .; v_gene: TRBV7-8
CDR3nt: TGTGCCTATGGACACCTGAATCAGCCCCAGCATTTT; CDR3aa: CAYGHLNQPQHF; d_gene: .; j_gene: TRBJ1-5; abundance: .; v_gene: TRBV30
CDR3nt: TGTGCCAGCAGCTTATCTGGACAAACTGGAAACACCATATATTTT; CDR3aa: CASSLSGQTGNTIYF; d_gene: .; j_gene: TRBJ1-3; abundance: .; v_gene: TRBV7-2
CDR3nt: TGTGCCAGCAGCCTTAGCAGACGGCACACCTACGAGCAGTACTTC; CDR3aa: CASSLSRRHTYEQYF; d_gene: .; j_gene: TRBJ2-7; abundance: .; v_gene: TRBV13
CDR3nt: TGTGCCAGCAGTTACTCGACAGGCCTCTCTGGAAACACCATATATTTT; CDR3aa: CASSYSTGLSGNTIYF; d_gene: .; j_gene: TRBJ1-3; abundance: .; v_gene: TRBV6-5
CDR3nt: TGCGCCAGCAGCTTGTCGGCAGGGGTGGACTATGGCTACACCTTC; CDR3aa: CASSLSAGVDYGYTF; d_gene: .; j_gene: TRBJ1-2; abundance: .; v_gene: TRBV5-1
CDR3nt: TGTGCTAGTGGTCCAGGGAAGCAAGAGACCCAGTACTTC; CDR3aa: CASGPGKQETQYF; d_gene: .; j_gene: TRBJ2-5; abundance: .; v_gene: TRBV12-5
CDR3nt: TGTGCCAGCTCCCTGACGGGAGGCGGGGAGCTGTTTTTT; CDR3aa: CASSLTGGGELFF; d_gene: TRBD2; j_gene: TRBJ2-2; abundance: .; v_gene: TRBV6-5
CDR3nt: TGTGCCAGCAGCTTAGGGCGGGGGATCGGGGCAAACTATGGCTACACCTTC; CDR3aa: CASSLGRGIGANYGYTF; d_gene: .; j_gene: TRBJ1-2; abundance: .; v_gene: TRBV11-3
CDR3nt: TGTGCCAGCAAAAGGCCTAGCGGGGGCACCGGGGAGCTGTTTTTT; CDR3aa: CASKRPSGGTGELFF; d_gene: TRBD2; j_gene: TRBJ2-2; abundance: .; v_gene: TRBV28
CDR3nt: TGTGCCACCAGGGACAACCGCACAGATACGCAGTATTTT; CDR3aa: CATRDNRTDTQYF; d_gene: .; j_gene: TRBJ2-3; abundance: .; v_gene: TRBV24-1
CDR3nt: TGTGCCAGTGAGGGTGGGAGCTCCTACAATGAGCAGTTCTTC; CDR3aa: CASEGGSSYNEQFF; d_gene: .; j_gene: TRBJ2-1; abundance: .; v_gene: TRBV19
CDR3nt: TGTGCCACCAGTGATGACAGGGGGCTGAGCAATCAGCCCCAGCATTTT; CDR3aa: CATSDDRGLSNQPQHF; d_gene: TRBD1; j_gene: TRBJ1-5; abundance: once; v_gene: TRBV24-1
CDR3nt: TGTGCCAGTAGTTGGGGGGGTGCCACCGGGGAGCTGTTTTTT; CDR3aa: CASSWGGATGELFF; d_gene: TRBD2; j_gene: TRBJ2-2; abundance: .; v_gene: TRBV19
CDR3nt: TGTGCCAGCAGTTCGGGACAGGGAGTAAAAACCGGGGAGCTGTTTTTT; CDR3aa: CASSSGQGVKTGELFF; d_gene: TRBD1; j_gene: TRBJ2-2; abundance: .; v_gene: TRBV7-2
CDR3nt: TGTGCCAGCGGCCACAGGGAAAAACTGTTTTTT; CDR3aa: CASGHREKLFF; d_gene: .; j_gene: TRBJ1-4; abundance: .; v_gene: TRBV11-2
CDR3nt: TGTGCCAGCAGCTGGGGGCTCTATGGCTACACCTTC; CDR3aa: CASSWGLYGYTF; d_gene: .; j_gene: TRBJ1-2; abundance: .; v_gene: TRBV28
CDR3nt: TGTGCCAGCAGTTTAGGGGGGATCTCCTACGAGCAGTACTTC; CDR3aa: CASSLGGISYEQYF; d_gene: .; j_gene: TRBJ2-7; abundance: .; v_gene: TRBV28
CDR3nt: TGTGCCACCAGTGCGGGAGGGCATCGGGATGAGCAGTTCTTC; CDR3aa: CATSAGGHRDEQFF; d_gene: TRBD2; j_gene: TRBJ2-1; abundance: .; v_gene: TRBV24-1
CDR3nt: TGTGCCAGCAGGACGACAGGGGCCTACGAGCAGTACTTC; CDR3aa: CASRTTGAYEQYF; d_gene: TRBD1; j_gene: TRBJ2-7; abundance: .; v_gene: TRBV12-3/TRBV12-4
CDR3nt: TGTGCCAGCAATCCGGGACAGGGGTCTTATTCACCCCTCCACTTT; CDR3aa: CASNPGQGSYSPLHF; d_gene: TRBD1; j_gene: TRBJ1-6; abundance: .; v_gene: TRBV11-2
CDR3nt: TGTGCCAGCAGTTTCCCCACAGGGGGTAACTATGGCTACACCTTC; CDR3aa: CASSFPTGGNYGYTF; d_gene: TRBD1; j_gene: TRBJ1-2; abundance: .; v_gene: TRBV28
CDR3nt: TGTGCCAGCAGCGCCTCGAGGACAGGGACGGCACCAGAGACCCAGTACTTC; CDR3aa: CASSASRTGTAPETQYF; d_gene: TRBD1; j_gene: TRBJ2-5; abundance: .; v_gene: TRBV7-9
CDR3nt: TGTGCCAGCAGCCCACCGGGACAGCGGGGCTACACCTTC; CDR3aa: CASSPPGQRGYTF; d_gene: TRBD1; j_gene: TRBJ1-2; abundance: .; v_gene: TRBV3-1/TRBV3-2
CDR3nt: TGTGCCAGCAGCCATACTAGTCAGCTCAATGAAAAACTGTTTTTT; CDR3aa: CASSHTSQLNEKLFF; d_gene: .; j_gene: TRBJ1-4; abundance: once; v_gene: TRBV3-1/TRBV3-2
CDR3nt: TGTGCCAGCAGCCGGCGCGGGGGGGACGAGCAGTACTTC; CDR3aa: CASSRRGGDEQYF; d_gene: TRBD2; j_gene: TRBJ2-7; abundance: .; v_gene: TRBV3-1/TRBV3-2
CDR3nt: TGCGCCAGCAGCCAAGATCGTGGAGGAGCCTACGAGCAGTACTTC; CDR3aa: CASSQDRGGAYEQYF; d_gene: .; j_gene: TRBJ2-7; abundance: .; v_gene: TRBV4-3
CDR3nt: TGTGCCAGCAGCTTGGAGGGAGGGATCGGCGAGCAGTACTTC; CDR3aa: CASSLEGGIGEQYF; d_gene: TRBD2; j_gene: TRBJ2-7; abundance: .; v_gene: TRBV11-2
CDR3nt: TGTGCCAGCAGCTTAGCGAGCGGCGGCAGGAATAATTCACCCCTCCACTTT; CDR3aa: CASSLASGGRNNSPLHF; d_gene: .; j_gene: TRBJ1-6; abundance: .; v_gene: TRBV7-8
CDR3nt: TGTGCCAGCAGCTTAGTAGGACAGGGGAATGGCTACACCTTC; CDR3aa: CASSLVGQGNGYTF; d_gene: TRBD1; j_gene: TRBJ1-2; abundance: .; v_gene: TRBV7-8
CDR3nt: TGTGCCTGGAGTTTGGGACTAGCGAACACCGGGGAGCTGTTTTTT; CDR3aa: CAWSLGLANTGELFF; d_gene: TRBD2; j_gene: TRBJ2-2; abundance: .; v_gene: TRBV30
CDR3nt: TGTGCCAGCAGTACAGGCGGGAGTGGGAGAAACATTCAGTACTTC; CDR3aa: CASSTGGSGRNIQYF; d_gene: TRBD2; j_gene: TRBJ2-4; abundance: .; v_gene: TRBV28
CDR3nt: TGTGCCAGCAGTTTATCGACCGGAACAGGGGTTTATGAGCAGTTCTTC; CDR3aa: CASSLSTGTGVYEQFF; d_gene: TRBD1; j_gene: TRBJ2-1; abundance: .; v_gene: TRBV27
CDR3nt: TGTGCCTGGAGAACAGGTTCGTTCAGCTATGGCTACACCTTC; CDR3aa: CAWRTGSFSYGYTF; d_gene: .; j_gene: TRBJ1-2; abundance: .; v_gene: TRBV30
CDR3nt: TGTGCCAGCAGTTACTCTTCGCCTAGCGGGACGAATGAGCAGTTCTTC; CDR3aa: CASSYSSPSGTNEQFF; d_gene: TRBD2; j_gene: TRBJ2-1; abundance: .; v_gene: TRBV6-5
CDR3nt: TGTGCCACCAGCAGAGGGGACAGGGCAGGAACCGGGGAGCTGTTTTTT; CDR3aa: CATSRGDRAGTGELFF; d_gene: TRBD1; j_gene: TRBJ2-2; abundance: .; v_gene: TRBV15
CDR3nt: TGCGCCAGCAGCGCACGACAGGGGCTCTACAATGAGCAGTTCTTC; CDR3aa: CASSARQGLYNEQFF; d_gene: TRBD1; j_gene: TRBJ2-1; abundance: .; v_gene: TRBV5-1